These 17 T cell receptor beta chains came from one sample sequenced in a study of blood T cell repertoires in COVID-19. The repertoire was sequenced with immunoSEQ multiplex PCR; TCRdb's copy has only in-frame clones and lacks some. Found here are fewer than 450,000 clones, about 92% of them singletons; the top ten hold about 0.6%. Sequenced sample: PBMCs or T cells enriched from blood (not recorded which). These receptors were collected from a man aged 18 to 29 who had recovered from COVID-19.

The rearrangement uses TRBV2 and TRBJ1-5; 11 nucleotides match TRBD1. From germline, CDR1 is SNHLY and CDR2 FYNNEI. The CDR3 length is 15 residues. Trimming at V came to 6 bases and at J to 10 bases, leaving 11 bases not matched to a gene. CDR3 coding DNA: TGTGCCAGCAGCCTGGACAGGGGGCCTTCACGACCCCAGCATTTT. Its protein is CASSLDRGPSRPQHF.

The rearrangement links TRBV27 to TRBJ2-7; tentative D call: TRBD1 (5 bases). Germline CDR1 reads MNHEY; CDR2 reads SMNVEV (reference sequence). V lost 7 bases and J 2 bases, leaving 12 bases between the germline ends. The CDR3 runs 13 residues. The CDR3 region is CASMRQGTYEQYF. The CDR3 coding sequence is TGTGCCAGCATGCGGCAGGGTACCTACGAGCAGTACTTC.

This chain uses TRBV18 with TRBJ2-7; 8 nucleotides agree with TRBD2. Trimming cost V 0 bases and J 2 bases; bases outside gene matches: 6. This CDR3 region has 16 residues. CDR1 is KGHSH, CDR2 LQKENI, per germline. For the CDR3, the DNA is TGTGCCAGCTCACCACCGAGGCTAGCGGGCACCTACGAGCAGTACTTC. It specifies CASSPPRLAGTYEQYF.

The chain joins TRBV5-1 to TRBJ1-2, with 8 bases identical to TRBD1. This CDR3 is built from 15 residues. V gave up 1 base and J gave up 2 bases; unmatched junction bases: 4. CDR1 is SGHRS and CDR2 is YFSETQ in the germline V gene. Here the CDR3 reads CASSLTTGVNYGYTF. CDR3 sequence (DNA): TGCGCCAGCAGCTTGACGACAGGGGTAAACTATGGCTACACCTTC.

The chain links TRBV28 to TRBJ2-6, with D tentatively TRBD2 (6 bases). V was pared by 3 bases and J by 4 bases, with 10 bases between. Germline CDR1 reads MDHEN; CDR2 reads SYDVKM. CDR3 length: 15 amino acids. CDR3 nucleotide sequence: TGTGCCAGCAGTTTGGGGGGTCCCGGGGCCAACGTCCTGACTTTC. The encoded protein is CASSLGGPGANVLTF.

The V gene is TRBV19, the J gene TRBJ2-5; tentative D call: TRBD1 (6 bases). Trimming left V 6 bases short and J 2 bases short, with 16 bases between. The CDR3 loop spans 15 amino acids. The germline gives CDR1 LNHDA, CDR2 SQIVND (reference sequence). The CDR3 DNA reads as TGTGCCAGTAGCCCGACAGGCACTAAGCAAGAGACCCAGTACTTC. This codes for CASSPTGTKQETQYF.

The genes are TRBV27 and TRBJ2-1; 9 bases are a match to TRBD1. The CDR3 is 16 amino acids. V trimming: 6 bases; J trimming: 8 bases; junction bases outside the gene matches: 14. Germline V gene lookup returns CDR1 MNHEY and CDR2 SMNVEV (reference sequence). CDR3 loop: CASRKETGTGRDEQFF. Here the CDR3 DNA reads TGTGCCAGCAGAAAAGAGACCGGGACAGGGAGGGATGAGCAGTTCTTC.

This clone was observed a single time. The chain combines TRBV5-1 with TRBJ2-5, with 8 bases aligning to TRBD1. With 7 bases clipped from V and 5 bases from J, the junction kept 4 bases outside the gene matches. Per the germline V gene, CDR1 is SGHRS and CDR2 is YFSETQ. This CDR3 spans 12 amino acids. CDR3 nucleotide sequence: TGCGCCAGCCAGGGGGCTGGGGAGACCCAGTACTTC. Amino acid sequence: CASQGAGETQYF.

The V call is TRBV18, the J call TRBJ1-2; unclear D gene. Trimming stripped 4 bases from V and 0 bases from J, with 9 bases between. Germline V gene data show CDR1 as KGHSH and CDR2 as LQKENI. This CDR3 is built from 14 residues. The DNA for the CDR3 is TGTGCCAGCTCACTCGGCGGGGCTAACTATGGCTACACCTTC. Translated: CASSLGGANYGYTF.

The gene calls are TRBV27 and TRBJ2-7; 7 nucleotides match TRBD2. This CDR3 is built from 16 residues. V was clipped by 4 bases and J by 3 bases; unmatched bases: 12. Germline CDR1 reads MNHEY; CDR2 reads SMNVEV (reference sequence). The CDR3 DNA reads TGTGCCAGCAGTTATAGCGGTGGGGGGAGGGTCTACGAGCAGTACTTC. Its translation is CASSYSGGGRVYEQYF.

The chain has TRBV5-1 and TRBJ1-2; 7 bases map to TRBD1. The V gene's germline CDR1 is SGHRS and CDR2 YFSETQ. V lost 2 bases to trimming and J lost 2 bases; unmatched junction nucleotides: 6. The CDR3 consists of 15 residues. In DNA form, the CDR3 reads TGCGCCAGCAGCTTCCTCGACAGGGAGAACTATGGCTACACCTTC. Its protein is CASSFLDRENYGYTF. Full variable domain (missing parts from reference TRBV5-1 and TRBJ1-2): KAGVTQTPRYLIKTRGQQVTLSCSPISGHRSVSWYQQTPGQGLQFLFEYFSETQRNKGNFPGRFSGRQFSNSRSEMNVSTLELGDSALYLCASSFLDRENYGYTFGSGTRLTVV.

The gene calls are TRBV13 and TRBJ1-1; no firm D call. The CDR3 extends over 16 amino acids. Germline V gene data show CDR1 as PRHDT and CDR2 as FYEKMQ (reference sequence). The ends were cut back, 4 bases at V and 0 bases at J, with 15 bases in the middle. The CDR3 here is CASSYSSVPMNTEAFF. CDR3 in DNA: TGTGCCAGCAGCTATAGCTCAGTACCAATGAACACTGAAGCTTTCTTT.

J is TRBJ1-6 and V is TRBV5-4, with D unclear. The CDR3 sequence is 15 residues long. Trimming took 2 bases from V and 7 from J, leaving 13 bases between them. Germline loops: CDR1 SGHNT, CDR2 YYREEE (reference sequence). The CDR3 DNA reads as TGTGCCAGCAGCTTTAGCCCGGGGTTAAATTCACCCCTCCACTTT. Residues: CASSFSPGLNSPLHF.

This clone was found a few times. The chain has TRBV7-9 and TRBJ1-3; D is perhaps TRBD1 (5 bases). The germline V gene encodes CDR1 SEHNR and CDR2 FQNEAQ (reference sequence). The CDR3 consists of 13 residues. Between the trimmed V and J ends, which lost 10 bases and 2 bases, there was a span of 12 bases. In nucleotides, the CDR3 is TGTGCCAACGGCCGGGGGACTGGAAACACCATATATTTT. Translated: CANGRGTGNTIYF.

This chain joins TRBV27 and TRBJ2-7; 7 bases align to TRBD1. Per the germline V gene, CDR1 is MNHEY and CDR2 is SMNVEV (reference sequence). This CDR3 contains 13 residues. J gave up 4 bases and V 5 bases, and 5 bases lay outside the gene matches. The CDR3 sequence is CASSRQGSYEQYF. The CDR3 bases are TGTGCCAGCAGTCGACAGGGTTCATACGAGCAGTACTTC.

In its sample, this clone was seen once. The chain joins TRBV2 to TRBJ1-2; D not certain. Between the trimmed V and J ends, which lost 3 bases and 3 bases, there was a span of 11 bases. The CDR3 is 14 amino acids. Looked up from germline, CDR1 is SNHLY and CDR2 is FYNNEI. The chain's CDR3 is CASSESGDYYGYTF. The CDR3 nucleotides read TGTGCCAGCAGTGAGTCCGGGGATTACTATGGCTACACCTTC.

The chain couples TRBV11-3 to TRBJ1-5, with D maybe TRBD1 (6 bases). V was clipped by 5 bases and J by 9 bases, with 14 bases between them. The CDR3 totals 13 residues. The germline V gene has CDR1 SGHNT and CDR2 YENEEA. The CDR3 sequence is CASSLLTGSPQHF. The CDR3 DNA reads as TGTGCCAGCAGCCTCTTGACAGGATCGCCCCAGCATTTT. The whole variable domain, filled in from reference TRBV11-3 and TRBJ1-5, reads EAGVVQSPRYKIIEKKQPVAFWCNPISGHNTLYWYLQNLGQGPELLIRYENEEAVDDSQLPKDRFSAERLKGVDSTLKIQPAELGDSAVYLCASSLLTGSPQHFGDGTRLSIL.